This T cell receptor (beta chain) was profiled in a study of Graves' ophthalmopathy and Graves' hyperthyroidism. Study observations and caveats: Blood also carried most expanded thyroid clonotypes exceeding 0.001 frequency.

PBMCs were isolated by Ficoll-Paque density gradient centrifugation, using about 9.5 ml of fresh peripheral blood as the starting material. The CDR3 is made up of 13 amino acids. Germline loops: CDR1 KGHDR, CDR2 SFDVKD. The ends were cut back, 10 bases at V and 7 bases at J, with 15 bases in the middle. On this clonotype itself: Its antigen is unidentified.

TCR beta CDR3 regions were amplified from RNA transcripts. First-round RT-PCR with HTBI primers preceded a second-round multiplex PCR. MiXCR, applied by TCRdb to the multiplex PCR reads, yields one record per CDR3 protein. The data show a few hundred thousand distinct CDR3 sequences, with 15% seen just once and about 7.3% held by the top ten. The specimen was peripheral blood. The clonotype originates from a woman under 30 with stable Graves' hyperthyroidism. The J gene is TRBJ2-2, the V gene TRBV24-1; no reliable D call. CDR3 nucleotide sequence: TGTGCCACTGGAGATTTTGGCGTCGGGGAGCTGTTTTTT. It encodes CATGDFGVGELFF.